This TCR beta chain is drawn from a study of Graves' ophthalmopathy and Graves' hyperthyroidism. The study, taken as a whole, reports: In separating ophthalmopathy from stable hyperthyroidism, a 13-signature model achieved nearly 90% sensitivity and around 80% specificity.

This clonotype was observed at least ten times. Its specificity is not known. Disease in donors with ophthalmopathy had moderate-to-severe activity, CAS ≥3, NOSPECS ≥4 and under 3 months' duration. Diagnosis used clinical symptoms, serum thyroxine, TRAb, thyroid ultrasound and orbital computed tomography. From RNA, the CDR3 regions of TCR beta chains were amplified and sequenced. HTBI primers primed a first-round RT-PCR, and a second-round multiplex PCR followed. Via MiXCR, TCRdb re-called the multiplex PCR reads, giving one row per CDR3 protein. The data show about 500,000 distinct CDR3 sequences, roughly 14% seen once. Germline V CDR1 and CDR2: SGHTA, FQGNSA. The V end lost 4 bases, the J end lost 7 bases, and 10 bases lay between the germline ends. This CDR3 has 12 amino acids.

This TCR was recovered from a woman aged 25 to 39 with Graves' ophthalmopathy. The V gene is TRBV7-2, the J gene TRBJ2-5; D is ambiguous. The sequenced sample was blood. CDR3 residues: CASSWYHGTQYF. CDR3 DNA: TGTGCCAGCAGCTGGTACCACGGGACCCAGTACTTC.